The clone carrying this T cell receptor (beta chain) was seen a few times. Its antigen is unidentified. These data originate in a study of T-cell memory formation after mild COVID-19. Across the study: Largely, TCR clusters stayed within a single donor. Study results and limitations: Researchers found some responding clones in pre-infection memory, a sign that cross-reactive memory joined.

Per germline, CDR1 ENHRY and CDR2 SYGVKD. V was cut by 3 bases and J by 2 bases, with 11 bases left in between. The CDR3 runs to 14 residues. Each CDR3 protein gets one entry after TCRdb re-called the 5' RACE reads with MiXCR. Of around 510,000 distinct CDR3 sequences in the sample, about a fifth are singletons; the top ten hold under 8.5%. The source is an adult woman who had mild COVID-19 (a few samples of this study predate the infection). Cell type and time point are not known. The chain is built from TRBV10-3 and TRBJ2-7; D is unclear. Sequencing was carried out using PBMCs or a T cell subset sorted from them (not recorded which). The CDR3 here is CAISEGRPTYEQYF. The CDR3, as DNA: TGTGCCATCAGTGAAGGACGTCCTACCTACGAGCAGTACTTC.